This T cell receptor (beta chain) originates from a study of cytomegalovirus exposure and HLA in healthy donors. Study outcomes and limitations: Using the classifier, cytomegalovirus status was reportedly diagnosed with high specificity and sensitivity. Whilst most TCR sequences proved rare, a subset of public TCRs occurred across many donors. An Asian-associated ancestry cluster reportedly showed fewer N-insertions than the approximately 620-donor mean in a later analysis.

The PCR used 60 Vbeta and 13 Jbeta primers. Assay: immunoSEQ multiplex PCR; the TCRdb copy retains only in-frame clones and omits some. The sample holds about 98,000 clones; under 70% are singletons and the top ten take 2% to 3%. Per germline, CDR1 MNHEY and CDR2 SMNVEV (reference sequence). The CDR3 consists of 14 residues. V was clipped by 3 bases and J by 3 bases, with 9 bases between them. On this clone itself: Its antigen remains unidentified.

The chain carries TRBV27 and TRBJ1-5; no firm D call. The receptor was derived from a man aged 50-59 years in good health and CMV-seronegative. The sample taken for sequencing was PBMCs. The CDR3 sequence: CASSFGGPNQPQHF. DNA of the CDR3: TGTGCCAGCAGTTTCGGAGGGCCCAATCAGCCCCAGCATTTT.